This T cell receptor (beta chain) originates from a study of long-term antiretroviral therapy in people with HIV. Whole-study results and caveats: It was not possible to obtain data on ART adherence, viral resistance or therapy changes. Specimen acquisition occurred between 2004 and 2017, potentially under older ART regimens.

The germline V gene encodes CDR1 MNHEY and CDR2 SMNVEV (reference sequence). Trimming left V 6 bases short and J 3 bases short, with 15 bases between. The CDR3 length is 15 residues. Version v3.0 of the immunoSEQ assay ran at survey level. Sequencing aimed at about 35,000-55,000 T-cell genomes per sample. Clones were read by immunoSEQ multiplex PCR, and TCRdb kept only the in-frame ones, dropping some. The sample holds some 19,000 clones, about 80% seen once. As regards this clone: Its antigen is undetermined.

Sequenced material: unsorted PBMCs, taken 2.2 years after starting antiretroviral therapy. The TCR originated in a man aged 50 to 60 with HIV. The chain links TRBV27 to TRBJ2-1, with D tentatively TRBD2 (7 bases). DNA of the CDR3: TGTGCCAGCAGCCTCGGCGGGGGCAACTACAATGAGCAGTTCTTC. Protein: CASSLGGGNYNEQFF.